The clone carrying this T cell receptor beta chain was observed a few times. Its target is unknown. This sample stems from a study of beta chain features in type 1 diabetes. Study context: When patients were set against healthy donors, age, gender and cell yields were similar.

Germline V CDR1 and CDR2: SGHNT, YYREEE (reference sequence). The CDR3 contains 13 residues. V lost 4 bases, J lost 10 bases, and 5 bases stayed unmatched. Every isolated RNA sample was fully reverse transcribed, so sequencing captured expressed TCRB transcripts. Sequenced by immunoSEQ multiplex PCR; TCRdb stores in-frame clones only, minus some. The sample shows 200,000 to 300,000 clones, approximately 20% of them seen only once. Study results and limitations: A possible short-template PCR bias applies equally to patients and controls. TCRB CDR3 length was moderately but significantly reduced in all four CD4+ subsets of Type 1 diabetes patients. Overrepresentation of cells with high TCR expression could result from cDNA sequencing.

The genes are TRBV5-4 and TRBJ1-1; 12 bases are shared with TRBD1. The sequenced material came from naive CD4+ T cells from blood. This TCR was recovered from a middle-aged woman with type 1 diabetes. The CDR3 DNA sequence: TGTGCCAGCAGCCGGGGACAGGGGGCCGGAGCTTTCTTT. It translates to CASSRGQGAGAFF.